The 20 T cell receptor beta chains reported below all come from one sample, sequenced in a study of T cell responses to AZD1222 COVID-19 vaccine. The repertoire was sequenced with immunoSEQ multiplex PCR; TCRdb's copy has only in-frame clones and lacks some. This sample has 90,000 to 150,000 clones, with roughly 90% found just once. Specimen: peripheral blood, collected 28 days after the second dose of the MenACWY control vaccine. The receptors were gathered from an adult who received the MenACWY meningococcal vaccine as a control.

V is TRBV29-1 and J is TRBJ2-3; 8 positions match TRBD2. Germline V gene data show CDR1 as SQVTM and CDR2 as ANQGSEA. CDR3 length: 14 residues. V shed 2 bases and J 5 bases; nucleotides not matched to a gene: 6. The CDR3 sequence is CSVEREGLGDTQYF. CDR3 DNA: TGCAGCGTTGAACGGGAGGGCCTTGGAGATACGCAGTATTTT.

The chain combines TRBV6-5 with TRBJ1-1; D unclear. V gave up 2 bases and J gave up 6 bases, with 4 bases separating them. CDR1 is MNHEY, CDR2 SVGAGI, per germline. This CDR3 spans 11 amino acids. The chain's CDR3 is CASSYRAEAFF. The CDR3 coding sequence is TGTGCCAGCAGTTACCGGGCTGAAGCTTTCTTT.

The chain recombines TRBV6-5 with TRBJ1-1; the D gene is possibly TRBD1 (5 bases). The CDR3 spans 15 residues. Trimming cost V 7 bases and J 0 bases, with 15 bases left between them. From germline, CDR1 is MNHEY and CDR2 SVGAGI. In DNA, the CDR3 is TGTGCCAGCAACAAGGGGCGGGTCATGAACACTGAAGCTTTCTTT. Protein sequence: CASNKGRVMNTEAFF.

The chain recombines TRBV7-2 with TRBJ2-3; 9 bases align to TRBD2. Trimming cost V 2 bases and J 3 bases; bases outside gene matches: 3. This CDR3 is built from 15 residues. Germline CDR1 reads SGHTA; CDR2 reads FQGNSA. CDR3 bases: TGTGCCAGCAGCTTAACTAGCGGGTTAACAGATACGCAGTATTTT. Protein: CASSLTSGLTDTQYF. Together with reference TRBV7-2 and TRBJ2-3, the CDR3 gives the full variable domain: GAGVSQSPSNKVTEKGKDVELRCDPISGHTALYWYRQSLGQGLEFLIYFQGNSAPDKSGLPSDRFSAERTGGSVSTLTIQRTQQEDSAVYLCASSLTSGLTDTQYFGPGTRLTVL.

This chain links TRBV5-5 with TRBJ2-7, with 7 bases that match TRBD1. CDR1 SGHKS and CDR2 YYEKEE come from the germline V gene (reference sequence). V lost 0 bases and J lost 4; bases outside the gene matches: 4. This CDR3 is built from 14 residues. The CDR3 bases are TGTGCCAGCAGCTTGGAAGGGGGCAGTTACGAGCAGTACGTC. Translating it yields CASSLEGGSYEQYV.

This chain joins TRBV25-1 and TRBJ2-7, with 12 bases matching TRBD2. Germline V lookup: CDR1 MGHDK, CDR2 SYGVNS. This CDR3 is built from 15 residues. V lost 3 bases to trimming and J lost 7 bases; unmatched junction nucleotides: 7. The CDR3 is CASSDKLAGGYEQYF. The CDR3 DNA reads TGTGCCAGCAGTGACAAACTAGCGGGAGGATATGAGCAGTACTTC.

V gene TRBV12-3 or TRBV12-4 combines with J gene TRBJ1-2, with D perhaps TRBD1 (5 bases). With 5 bases removed from V and 2 bases from J, the gap between germline ends came to 9 bases. This CDR3 has 13 amino acids. This CDR3 is CASSNRINYGYTF. DNA for the CDR3: TGTGCCAGCAGTAACAGGATCAACTATGGCTACACCTTC.

This chain uses TRBV27 with TRBJ1-4; no definite D call. This CDR3 is built from 15 residues. Trimming cost V 3 bases and J 0 bases, with 8 bases left between them. Germline V gene data show CDR1 as MNHEY and CDR2 as SMNVEV (reference sequence). The CDR3, as DNA: TGTGCCAGCAGTTTTGGGGTTACAACTAATGAAAAACTGTTTTTT. It yields the protein CASSFGVTTNEKLFF. Based on the CDR3 plus reference TRBV27 and TRBJ1-4, the full variable domain is EAQVTQNPRYLITVTGKKLTVTCSQNMNHEYMSWYRQDPGLGLRQIYYSMNVEVTDKGDVPEGYKVSRKEKRNFPLILESPSPNQTSLYFCASSFGVTTNEKLFFGSGTQLSVL.

The chain has TRBV3-1 (or the pseudogene TRBV3-2) and TRBJ2-2; 14 bases are shared with TRBD2. The CDR3 spans 16 residues. From germline, CDR1 is LGHDT and CDR2 YNNKEL (reference sequence). The V segment lost 4 bases and the J segment 6 bases; nucleotides outside the gene matches: 4. The CDR3 DNA reads as TGTGCCAGCAGCCCCGGGACTAGCGGGGGCCCCGGGGAGCTGTTTTTT. It yields the protein CASSPGTSGGPGELFF.

Of note for this clone: One end of the junction is discordant with germline, which a read error may explain. The chain couples TRBV28 to TRBJ1-2; 10 positions match TRBD1. Germline CDR1 and CDR2: MDHEN and SYDVKM. The CDR3 length is 17 residues. The CDR3 here is CASSFLQPGQGNSGYTF. CDR3 nucleotide sequence: TGTGCCAGCAGTTTCCTTCAACCGGGACAGGGGAACTCTGGCTACACCTTC.

This sequence joins TRBV13 and TRBJ2-2; the match to TRBD2 covers 8 bases. This CDR3 has 18 residues. The J segment lost 6 bases and the V segment lost 1 base, leaving 13 bases of the junction unmatched. Germline CDR1 is PRHDT and CDR2 is FYEKMQ (reference sequence). The chain's CDR3 is CASSLVGLADRTSGELFF. DNA of the CDR3: TGTGCCAGCAGCTTAGTAGGACTAGCTGACCGAACATCCGGGGAGCTGTTTTTT. The full variable domain, completed using reference TRBV13 and TRBJ2-2, is AAGVIQSPRHLIKEKRETATLKCYPIPRHDTVYWYQQGPGQDPQFLISFYEKMQSDKGSIPDRFSAQQFSDYHSELNMSSLELGDSALYFCASSLVGLADRTSGELFFGEGSRLTVL.

The V and J genes are TRBV5-6 and TRBJ2-7; D ambiguous. The V gene lost 0 bases and the J gene lost 0 bases, with 13 bases spanning the gap. The CDR3 totals 16 residues. The V gene's germline CDR1 is SGHDT and CDR2 YYEEEE. CDR3: CASSLEVTRSSYEQYV. DNA for the CDR3: TGTGCCAGCAGCTTGGAAGTCACCCGGAGCTCCTACGAGCAGTACGTC.

The gene calls are TRBV18 and TRBJ1-1, with D tentatively TRBD1 (5 bases). Per the germline V gene, CDR1 is KGHSH and CDR2 is LQKENI. Trimming took 2 bases from V and 1 from J, leaving 11 bases between them. This CDR3 has 15 residues. The CDR3 bases are TGTGCCAGCTCACCATTGATAACAGGGAACACTGAAGCTTTCTTT. Translating it yields CASSPLITGNTEAFF. Full variable domain (rest looked up from reference TRBV18 and TRBJ1-1): NAGVMQNPRHLVRRRGQEARLRCSPMKGHSHVYWYRQLPEEGLKFMVYLQKENIIDESGMPKERFSAEFPKEGPSILRIQQVVRGDSAAYFCASSPLITGNTEAFFGQGTRLTVV.

The chain employs TRBV7-9 and TRBJ1-6; 8 bases map to TRBD1. This CDR3 comprises 17 residues. Trimming removed 5 bases from V and 0 bases from J; junction bases left unmatched: 6. Germline CDR1 is SEHNR and CDR2 is FQNEAQ (reference sequence). CDR3 DNA: TGTGCCAGCAGCAACCGACAGGGGAGCTCCTATAATTCACCCCTCCACTTT. It codes for CASSNRQGSSYNSPLHF.

The chain couples TRBV18 to TRBJ2-1; TRBD1 agrees at 7 bases. V trimming: 0 bases; J trimming: 6 bases; junction bases outside the gene matches: 2. CDR1 is KGHSH and CDR2 is LQKENI in the germline V gene. The CDR3 has 14 residues. The CDR3 DNA reads TGTGCCAGCTCACCACCGGCAGGGGGCAATGAGCAGTTCTTC. Translating it yields CASSPPAGGNEQFF.

J is TRBJ2-3 and V is TRBV6-5; maybe TRBD1 (6 bases). The CDR3 has 12 amino acids. The V and J ends lost 5 bases and 3 bases respectively, with 6 bases between them. In germline, CDR1 is MNHEY, CDR2 SVGAGI. The CDR3 bases are TGTGCCAGCAGTACAGGGACAGATACGCAGTATTTT. This gives the protein CASSTGTDTQYF.

The chain uses TRBV15 and TRBJ2-7; D is perhaps TRBD2 (6 bases). Germline values: CDR1 LNHNV, CDR2 YYDKDF (reference sequence). Between the trimmed V and J ends, which lost 5 bases and 7 bases, there was a span of 15 bases. The CDR3 consists of 13 residues. CDR3 sequence reads: CATSGGGRGEQYF. The CDR3 DNA sequence: TGTGCCACCAGCGGTGGAGGGCGCGGTGAGCAGTACTTC.

The chain couples TRBV10-3 to TRBJ2-7; 9 bases are shared with TRBD2. The trim removed 7 bases at V and 7 bases at J, leaving 11 bases unmatched. CDR3 length: 14 residues. CDR1 is ENHRY, CDR2 SYGVKD, per germline. The CDR3 coding sequence is TGTGCCATCAAAGCCGGGACTAGCACTGGGGAGCAGTACTTC. Translated: CAIKAGTSTGEQYF.

The chain carries TRBV12-3 or TRBV12-4 and TRBJ1-1, with D uncertain. V lost 6 bases to trimming and J lost 4 bases, with 6 bases between them. This CDR3 is built from 11 residues. The chain's CDR3 is CASRVGTEAFF. CDR3 in DNA: TGTGCCAGCAGAGTGGGCACTGAAGCTTTCTTT.

The rearrangement joins TRBV5-6 to TRBJ1-4; 7 bases line up with TRBD1. The CDR3 has 13 amino acids. Trimming cost V 8 bases and J 4 bases; bases outside gene matches: 5. Germline V gene lookup returns CDR1 SGHDT and CDR2 YYEEEE. This CDR3 is CASEQGLNEKLFF. The CDR3 region has the DNA TGTGCCAGTGAACAGGGGCTTAATGAAAAACTGTTTTTT.